This T cell receptor beta chain derives from a study of T cell responses to AZD1222 COVID-19 vaccine. The data were produced by immunoSEQ multiplex PCR, yet TCRdb's version contains in-frame clones alone and is incomplete. The repertoire consists of roughly 140,000 clones, with roughly 90% occurring once and the leading ten covering about 3.3%. This clonotype was obtained from an adult who received the AZD1222 COVID-19 vaccine. The sample consisted of peripheral blood, taken 28 days after the second AZD1222 dose.

The CDR3 loop reads CASSTRGSGGLTNTEAFF. The CDR3 region has the DNA TGTGCCAGTAGTACCCGAGGTTCAGGGGGCCTTACGAACACTGAAGCTTTCTTT. This chain uses TRBV19 with TRBJ1-1; 8 bases fit TRBD1. Trimming removed 4 bases from V and 1 base from J; junction bases left unmatched: 14. Germline V CDR1 and CDR2: LNHDA, SQIVND (reference sequence). The CDR3 has 18 amino acids.